The rows below give T cell receptor beta chains drawn from one sample of a study of T cell repertoires in cytomegalovirus infection. The antigens for these receptors are not known. MiXCR, run by TCRdb on the reads, gives a single entry per CDR3 protein. Found here are some 120,000 distinct CDR3 sequences, more than 30% of them singletons; the top ten hold under 70%. The input for sequencing was CD8+ T cells from cultured PBMCs, taken from culture after CMV antigen stimulation. Source of these receptors: a human donor in good health (CMV status not recorded). Some clones in this sample may be carry-over from other donors' samples. CDR3s include the opening cysteine and the closing phenylalanine or tryptophan. The order of the fields is V gene, J gene, D gene, clone size, CDR3 protein, CDR3 DNA. D genes are given only for firm matches. Where a row states a size, it is once, few, many or the class of an expanded clone; other rows omit it.

TRBV29-1	TRBJ1-1	-	-	CSVGWNTEAFF	TGCAGCGTTGGCTGGAACACTGAAGCTTTCTTT
TRBV5-4	TRBJ2-7	TRBD1	-	CASSWGQGSWEQYF	TGTGCCAGCAGCTGGGGACAGGGTTCCTGGGAGCAGTACTTC
TRBV2	TRBJ2-4	TRBD1	-	CASRIKQGPVNIQYF	TGTGCCAGCAGGATTAAACAGGGGCCGGTTAACATTCAGTACTTC
TRBV5-1	TRBJ2-3	-	-	CASSLYRSTDTQYF	TGCGCCAGCAGCTTGTACAGGAGCACAGATACGCAGTATTTT
TRBV28	TRBJ1-6	-	-	CASSLLGPGGGNSPLHF	TGTGCCAGCAGTTTATTGGGTCCAGGAGGGGGGAATTCACCCCTCCACTTT
TRBV12-5	TRBJ2-1	-	-	CASGLLTDIPHYNEQFF	TGTGCTAGTGGTTTGCTAACTGACATTCCCCATTACAATGAGCAGTTCTTC
TRBV7-9	TRBJ2-1	TRBD2	-	CASMTSGYNEQFF	TGTGCCAGCATGACTAGCGGGTACAATGAGCAGTTCTTC
TRBV7-9	TRBJ1-2	-	-	CASSTAAVYSYGYTF	TGTGCCAGCAGCACCGCGGCGGTATACAGCTATGGCTACACCTTC
TRBV6-2/TRBV6-3	TRBJ2-1	-	-	CASSYGGRTEQFF	TGTGCCAGCAGTTACGGGGGGCGGACTGAGCAGTTCTTC
TRBV12-3/TRBV12-4	TRBJ1-2	-	-	CASSGPGNGYTF	TGTGCCAGCAGTGGCCCGGGGAATGGCTACACCTTC
TRBV6-1	TRBJ2-7	TRBD1	-	CASSVERDRFNEQYF	TGTGCCAGCAGTGTGGAACGGGACAGGTTTAACGAGCAGTACTTC
TRBV12-3/TRBV12-4	TRBJ2-5	-	-	CASSGWDGSPQETQYF	TGTGCCAGCAGTGGGTGGGATGGCAGCCCTCAGGAGACCCAGTACTTC
TRBV27	TRBJ2-4	TRBD1	few	CASSPQTGPKNIQYF	TGTGCCAGCAGTCCCCAGACAGGGCCCAAAAACATTCAGTACTTC
TRBV5-1	TRBJ2-1	TRBD2	-	CASSLDSYGTSASYNEQFF	TGCGCCAGCAGCTTGGATTCATATGGGACTAGCGCGTCCTACAATGAGCAGTTCTTC
TRBV10-3	TRBJ2-7	TRBD1	-	CAISETEGTGSYEQYF	TGTGCCATCAGTGAGACCGAGGGGACAGGGAGCTACGAGCAGTACTTC
TRBV19	TRBJ2-4	TRBD1	few	CASTPRRTGGRNIQYF	TGTGCCAGTACCCCGCGGCGGACAGGGGGCCGGAACATTCAGTACTTC
TRBV7-9	TRBJ2-2	TRBD1	few	CASSSTRGQGASTGELFF	TGTGCCAGCAGCTCGACCCGCGGACAGGGGGCGAGCACCGGGGAGCTGTTTTTT
TRBV12-3/TRBV12-4	TRBJ2-7	-	-	CASSFANEQYF	TGTGCCAGCAGTTTTGCGAACGAGCAGTACTTC
TRBV19	TRBJ1-1	-	few	CASSYFGGRETIYAEAFF	TGTGCCAGTAGTTATTTTGGGGGCAGAGAGACTATTTATGCTGAAGCTTTCTTT
TRBV7-6	TRBJ2-3	-	few	CASSLRPTDTQYF	TGTGCCAGCAGCCTCAGGCCCACAGATACGCAGTATTTT
TRBV29-1	TRBJ2-1	TRBD2	-	CSVEGRSSGGGNNEQFF	TGCAGCGTTGAAGGGAGATCTAGCGGGGGGGGGAACAATGAGCAGTTCTTC
TRBV6-2/TRBV6-3	TRBJ2-7	TRBD2	-	CASSYSLTSGETLEKIYEQYF	TGTGCCAGCAGTTACTCCCTAACTAGCGGGGAGACGTTAGAGAAGATCTACGAGCAGTACTTC
TRBV7-9	TRBJ2-7	-	few	CASSLEAAARAYEQYF	TGTGCCAGCAGCTTAGAAGCAGCGGCCAGGGCCTACGAGCAGTACTTC
TRBV7-2	TRBJ2-7	-	many	CASSAAPRVAEQYF	TGTGCCAGCAGCGCCGCCCCAAGGGTGGCCGAGCAGTACTTC
TRBV20-1	TRBJ2-1	-	few	CSARQERDEQFF	TGCAGTGCTAGGCAAGAACGGGATGAGCAGTTCTTC
TRBV7-2	TRBJ1-4	-	-	CASSFTDWDEKLFF	TGTGCCAGCAGCTTTACCGACTGGGATGAAAAACTGTTTTTT
TRBV7-2	TRBJ2-1	-	many	CASSLAYSVNWYNEQFF	TGTGCCAGCAGCTTAGCGTACTCGGTGAACTGGTACAATGAGCAGTTCTTC
TRBV6-1	TRBJ2-7	-	once	CASSEAMRYEQYF	TGTGCCAGCAGTGAAGCAATGCGTTACGAGCAGTACTTC
TRBV7-9	TRBJ1-2	TRBD1	-	CASSAHFSGTAQGGYTF	TGTGCCAGCAGCGCTCACTTCTCCGGGACAGCACAGGGGGGCTACACCTTC
TRBV7-9	TRBJ1-6	-	-	CASSRSGSSYNSPLHF	TGTGCCAGCAGCCGTTCCGGGAGCTCCTATAATTCACCCCTCCACTTT
TRBV7-2	TRBJ2-3	-	-	CASSFSGLSQGRYSTDTQYF	TGTGCCAGCAGCTTTAGTGGCCTAAGCCAGGGGAGATATAGCACAGATACGCAGTATTTT
TRBV15	TRBJ2-2	-	-	CATSRDRGSGELFF	TGTGCCACCAGCAGAGATCGCGGATCCGGGGAGCTGTTTTTT